Sequencing of this TCR beta chain was carried out in a study of cytomegalovirus exposure and HLA in healthy donors. The repertoire was sequenced with immunoSEQ multiplex PCR; TCRdb's copy has only in-frame clones and lacks some. The table shows 150,000 to 200,000 clones, with more than 75% occurring only once. Germline CDR1 MNHNS, CDR2 SASEGT. J was trimmed by 7 bases and V by 0 bases; bases with no gene match: 16. This CDR3 comprises 19 residues. The receptor was derived from a woman between 18 and 29 years old in good health and CMV-seronegative. The gene calls are TRBV6-1 and TRBJ2-7, with 12 bases identical to TRBD2. Sequencing input: PBMCs. CDR3: CASSEAFRVPSGRGREQYF. The CDR3 DNA reads TGTGCCAGCAGTGAAGCGTTTCGAGTTCCTAGCGGGAGGGGCAGAGAGCAGTACTTC.